What follows is one T cell receptor (beta chain) and its context. Based on its abundance in the sample, this clonotype is medium-sized (0.01 to 0.1%). The antigen this receptor binds is unknown. Qualities for individual bases were not recorded, and no much larger clone is one base off. This sample stems from a study of neurological immune-mediated disorders (dated by TCRdb to between 2018 and 2021). Notes on the research overall: The study compared peripheral blood TCR-beta repertoires of HTLV-I-associated myelopathy (HAM/TSP) patients, multiple sclerosis patients and healthy controls using UMI-based sequencing. Alongside PBMC samples, the set of 80 to 130 TCR-beta libraries contained longitudinal samples, technical triplicates, and paired CD4+ and CD8+ T-cell subsets that had been sorted. Technical triplicate libraries were sequenced to precisely calculate how much the frequency of each individual clone varied. The cohort comprised 68 subjects: 15 or so HAM/TSP patients, 35 or so multiple sclerosis patients and 20 healthy controls. Beyond this particular receptor, the publication reports: The highest TCR clonal expansion was observed in HAM/TSP patients, whereas the lowest was observed in MS patients, even when compared with healthy controls. Expanded clones from different subjects shared no identical CDR3 amino acid sequences, which suggests that TCR-beta repertoires were private in all groups.

cDNA was synthesized by template-switch 5'RACE using a primer with a 10-nucleotide random unique molecular identifier that tagged each TCR transcript. Every sequencing run yielded over 160 million TCR-beta sequences covering 15-18 subjects. Total RNA was extracted with the RNeasy kit. Using the KAPA Real-time Library Amplification kit, TCR-beta VDJ regions were amplified with primers for the TCR constant region and the 5'RACE anchor. Sample indexes and Illumina adaptors were added in a first PCR, after which library yield was increased in a second PCR. The roughly 650 bp TCR product was size-selected on a 2% E-gel SizeSelection system after Ampure bead purification. Before pooling, library quality was assessed on a Bioanalyzer, concentration was determined with Qubit, and library quantification was performed with the Kapa Library Quantification kit. An Illumina HiSeq 2500 was used to sequence the libraries paired-end at 2 x 150 bp. To increase sequence diversity, about 25-31% phiX was spiked into each library pool. The authors' analysis ran thus. Quality-filtered reads were processed with the UMI-based MiGEC pipeline, and over 75% of raw TCR sequences were removed by the MiGEC pipeline during error correction. VDJ genes were aligned to IMGT germline references, and each clonotype was defined by a unique CDR3 amino acid sequence together with V-J genes. VDJtools evaluated clonal expansion, Shannon diversity and CDR3 relatedness (CalcPairwiseDistances, ClusterSamples); CLCbio workbench built phylogenetic trees. A clone was classed as expanded if it had 8 or more unique UMIs, a cutoff based on coefficient-of-variation modelling across technical triplicates. Clones were called with MiXCR by TCRdb after fastp trimmed the public reads at Q25, and only in-frame beta chains were retained. Each entry merges the rows of one CDR3 protein and shows their most common DNA and genes. The V and J calls reflect TCRdb's pipeline rather than the authors' work. Across this sample there are tens of thousands of distinct CDR3 sequences, with roughly 16% seen only once. Jointly, the top ten make up about 5% of the sample.

The time point label here, explained by the study, means: technical triplicate 3. Sorted-subset TCR libraries were prepared from about 1 million sorted CD4+ or CD8+ T cells. Peripheral blood was subjected to Ficoll-Hypaque density gradient centrifugation to isolate PBMCs, which were then cryopreserved in liquid nitrogen. The study also sequenced paired sorted CD4+ and CD8+ subsets from healthy controls, HAM/TSP patients and MS patients. Source material: CD4+ T cells from blood. The source is a female donor with HTLV-1-associated myelopathy (HAM/TSP).

The DNA reads TGCAGTGCTAGACGACTGGCTTATGGGGAGCAGTACTTC. This is translated as CSARRLAYGEQYF. The chain joins TRBV20-1 to TRBJ2-7, with no confident D gene call. The CDR3 goes from the cysteine to the phenylalanine over 13 residues. Only the CDR3 part of the read is kept: 39 bases, read in frame from the first base. V is shortened by 2 bases, J by 7 bases, and the region joining them spans 15 bases. CDR1 and CDR2 are read off the germline V gene (reference sequence) as DFQATT and SNEGSKA.